Each of the 21 T cell receptor beta chains below was sequenced from the same sample in a study of cytomegalovirus exposure and HLA in healthy donors. Use of 60 Vbeta and 13 Jbeta primers characterized the PCR. Sequencing used immunoSEQ multiplex PCR; TCRdb keeps in-frame clones, though not all of them. This sample contains just over 150,000 clones. The sample taken for sequencing was PBMCs. Source of these receptors: a man aged 30-40 years in good health and CMV-seronegative.

The genes are TRBV7-9 and TRBJ1-1; TRBD1 might be the D (5 bases). The germline V gene encodes CDR1 SEHNR and CDR2 FQNEAQ (reference sequence). There are 11 residues in the CDR3. V lost 7 bases and J 7 bases, leaving 10 bases between the germline ends. DNA for the CDR3: TGTGCCAGCACCGGGGGATTTGAAGCTTTCTTT. Amino acids: CASTGGFEAFF.

V gene TRBV28 combines with J gene TRBJ1-5; 10 bases are shared with TRBD1. J was trimmed by 1 base and V by 5 bases; bases with no gene match: 26. This CDR3 is built from 23 residues. The V gene's germline CDR1 is MDHEN and CDR2 SYDVKM. Written as DNA, the CDR3 is TGTGCCAGCAGTCCTTCCCCACTGGCCGGGACAGGGGTAAATATTCCCAGCAATCAGCCCCAGCATTTT. Translation: CASSPSPLAGTGVNIPSNQPQHF.

This chain connects TRBV5-1 to TRBJ2-1, with TRBD2 matching 10 bases. The CDR3 totals 15 residues. CDR1 is SGHRS, CDR2 YFSETQ, per germline. J was trimmed by 8 bases and V by 1 base; bases with no gene match: 6. CDR3 coding DNA: TGCGCCAGCAGCTTGTATACTAGCGGGACTGATGAGCAGTTCTTC. It specifies CASSLYTSGTDEQFF.

The V call is TRBV21-1, the J call TRBJ1-5; the table gives TRBD1 as D, unverified against the DNA. TRBV21-1 constitutes a pseudogene. The CDR3 covers 16 residues. The CDR3, as DNA: TGTGCCAGCAGCCTAAAGACAGGTTATAGCAATCAGCCCCAGCATTTT. It codes for CASSLKTGYSNQPQHF.

The CDR3 DNA reads as TGTGCCTGGTTGAAACGGACAACTTATAATTCACCCCTCCACTTT. The encoded protein is CAWLKRTTYNSPLHF. The rearrangement uses TRBV30 and TRBJ1-6; a possible D gene is TRBD1 (5 bases). Germline V gene sequence: CDR1 GTSNPN, CDR2 SVGIG (reference sequence). The V end lost 5 bases, the J end lost 4 bases, and 15 bases lay between the germline ends. The CDR3 is 15 residues long. Filled out from reference TRBV30 and TRBJ1-6, the complete variable domain reads SQTIHQWPATLVQPVGSPLSLECTVEGTSNPNLYWYRQAAGRGLQLLFYSVGIGQISSEVPQNLSASRPQDRQFILSSKKLLLSDSGFYLCAWLKRTTYNSPLHFGNGTRLTVT.

This chain links TRBV18 with TRBJ2-5; TRBD1 might be the D (6 bases). The V end lost 2 bases, the J end lost 0 bases, and 13 bases lay between the germline ends. The germline gives CDR1 KGHSH, CDR2 LQKENI. The CDR3 runs to 16 residues. CDR3 nucleotide sequence: TGTGCCAGCTCACCAGCCTCTAGGGGGAACCAAGAGACCCAGTACTTC. Translating gives CASSPASRGNQETQYF. The variable domain in full, completed from reference TRBV18 and TRBJ2-5, reads NAGVMQNPRHLVRRRGQEARLRCSPMKGHSHVYWYRQLPEEGLKFMVYLQKENIIDESGMPKERFSAEFPKEGPSILRIQQVVRGDSAAYFCASSPASRGNQETQYFGPGTRLLVL.

V and J are TRBV5-5 and TRBJ1-2; D is uncertain. The germline V gene encodes CDR1 SGHKS and CDR2 YYEKEE (reference sequence). This CDR3 spans 13 amino acids. Trimming removed 4 bases from V and 8 bases from J, with 15 bases in between. For the CDR3, the DNA is TGTGCCAGCAGCGGTGGTGGTGCGGGGGGCTACACCTTC. Translation: CASSGGGAGGYTF.

The chain combines TRBV5-1 with TRBJ2-3, with 9 bases that match TRBD1. This CDR3 region has 15 residues. Germline lookup yields CDR1 SGHRS and CDR2 YFSETQ. The trim removed 0 bases at V and 1 base at J, leaving 0 bases unmatched. Here the CDR3 DNA reads TGCGCCAGCAGCTTGGGGACAGGGGGCACAGATACGCAGTATTTT. Protein: CASSLGTGGTDTQYF.

The chain uses TRBV7-2 and TRBJ1-3; 7 nucleotides line up with TRBD1. Looked up from germline, CDR1 is SGHTA and CDR2 is FQGNSA. J gave up 3 bases and V 1 base, and 6 bases lay outside the gene matches. The CDR3 has 16 residues. CDR3 sequence: CASSLGAGGFGNTIYF. CDR3 coding DNA: TGTGCCAGCAGCTTAGGGGCAGGGGGATTTGGAAACACCATATATTTT.

This chain connects TRBV7-9 to TRBJ2-3, with D maybe TRBD2 (6 bases). V was cut by 2 bases and J by 6 bases, with 15 bases left in between. The CDR3 is 15 residues long. Looked up from germline, CDR1 is SEHNR and CDR2 is FQNEAQ (reference sequence). The CDR3 bases are TGTGCCAGCAGCTTACGCCGGGAGTGGGCTGATACGCAGTATTTT. Translation: CASSLRREWADTQYF. Filled out from reference TRBV7-9 and TRBJ2-3, the complete variable domain reads DTGVSQNPRHKITKRGQNVTFRCDPISEHNRLYWYRQTLGQGPEFLTYFQNEAQLEKSRLLSDRFSAERPKGSFSTLEIQRTEQGDSAMYLCASSLRREWADTQYFGPGTRLTVL.

This chain uses TRBV5-1 with TRBJ1-3; D may be TRBD1 (6 bases). This CDR3 comprises 15 residues. V was pared by 4 bases and J by 0 bases, with 11 bases between. Germline V gene lookup returns CDR1 SGHRS and CDR2 YFSETQ. DNA of the CDR3: TGCGCCAGCAGCCGGACAGTTCCCTCTGGAAACACCATATATTTT. The encoded protein is CASSRTVPSGNTIYF.

CDR3 DNA: TGTGCCAGCAGTTGGACTAAATTCTCTAGCACAGATACGCAGTATTTT. Protein sequence: CASSWTKFSSTDTQYF. The chain joins TRBV28 to TRBJ2-3; possible D gene TRBD2, 6 bases. Germline lookup yields CDR1 MDHEN and CDR2 SYDVKM. V lost 4 bases and J lost 0, with 14 bases in between. The CDR3 runs to 16 residues.

The CDR3 sequence is CASSAGQGRYEQYF. The CDR3 nucleotides read TGTGCCAGCAGCGCGGGACAGGGGCGTTACGAGCAGTACTTC. This chain uses TRBV27 with TRBJ2-7; the match to TRBD1 covers 10 bases. This CDR3 has 14 amino acids. J was trimmed by 4 bases and V by 6 bases; bases with no gene match: 6. Germline V gene sequence: CDR1 MNHEY, CDR2 SMNVEV (reference sequence).

The chain uses TRBV6-1 and TRBJ2-7; D is possibly TRBD1 (6 bases). Looked up from germline, CDR1 is MNHNS and CDR2 is SASEGT. The length of the CDR3 is 15 residues. V dropped 1 base and J dropped 0 bases, with 10 bases sitting between them. CDR3 in amino acids: CASSEGRDISYEQYF. CDR3 coding DNA: TGTGCCAGCAGTGAAGGCAGGGACATCTCCTACGAGCAGTACTTC.

The V and J genes are TRBV6-1 and TRBJ1-1; tentatively, D is TRBD1 (5 bases). The CDR3 totals 15 residues. V lost 7 bases and J 3 bases, leaving 18 bases between the germline ends. Germline lookup yields CDR1 MNHNS and CDR2 SASEGT. CDR3 loop: CASKLGGVEYTEAFF. CDR3 DNA: TGTGCCAGCAAGCTCGGAGGGGTGGAGTACACTGAAGCTTTCTTT.

The rearrangement uses TRBV19 and TRBJ1-2; possibly TRBD1 for D (6 bases). V lost 5 bases, J lost 2 bases, and 9 bases lay in between. This CDR3 region has 13 residues. Per germline, CDR1 LNHDA and CDR2 SQIVND (reference sequence). CDR3 bases: TGTGCCAGTAGTGTCCAGGGGAACTATGGCTACACCTTC. This gives the protein CASSVQGNYGYTF. The variable domain in full, completed from reference TRBV19 and TRBJ1-2, reads DGGITQSPKYLFRKEGQNVTLSCEQNLNHDAMYWYRQDPGQGLRLIYYSQIVNDFQKGDIAEGYSVSREKKESFPLTVTSAQKNPTAFYLCASSVQGNYGYTFGSGTRLTVV.

The V call is TRBV27, the J call TRBJ1-4; 8 nucleotides agree with TRBD1. The length of the CDR3 is 13 residues. Trimming at V came to 8 bases and at J to 8 bases, leaving 7 bases not matched to a gene. Germline V gives CDR1 MNHEY, CDR2 SMNVEV (reference sequence). CDR3 sequence: CASAPGGAEKLFF. The CDR3 DNA follows: TGTGCCAGCGCTCCAGGGGGCGCGGAAAAACTGTTTTTT.

The rearrangement joins TRBV2 to TRBJ2-1; the D is unclear. CDR1 and CDR2 (germline): SNHLY, FYNNEI. The CDR3 length is 12 residues. The V and J ends lost 3 bases and 7 bases respectively, with 7 bases between them. CDR3 bases: TGTGCCAGCAGTGACAGGATTAATGAGCAGTTCTTC. Protein: CASSDRINEQFF.

This chain links TRBV11-1 with TRBJ1-3, with D uncertain. The CDR3 is 11 residues long. The germline V and J ends were trimmed by 6 bases and 2 bases, with 2 bases remaining between them. Per germline, CDR1 SGHAT and CDR2 FQDESV (reference sequence). CDR3 sequence: CASSTGNTIYF. The CDR3 DNA reads TGTGCCAGCAGTACTGGAAACACCATATATTTT. Drawing the rest from reference TRBV11-1 and TRBJ1-3, the complete variable domain is EAEVAQSPRYKITEKSQAVAFWCDPISGHATLYWYRQILGQGPELLVQFQDESVVDDSQLPKDRFSAERLKGVDSTLKIQPAELGDSAMYLCASSTGNTIYFGEGSWLTVV.

The chain couples TRBV4-3 to TRBJ1-2; the D gene is possibly TRBD1 (6 bases). This CDR3 contains 15 residues. Germline CDR1 and CDR2: LGHNA and YSLEER. Trimming cost V 0 bases and J 4 bases, with 12 bases left between them. DNA for the CDR3: TGCGCCAGCAGCCAAGATGCCGGACAGATCTATGGCTACACCTTC. This gives the protein CASSQDAGQIYGYTF.

The chain joins TRBV11-2 to TRBJ2-5, with D maybe TRBD2 (6 bases). This CDR3 has 14 residues. CDR1 SGHAT and CDR2 FQNNGV come from the germline V gene. V shed 2 bases and J shed 5 bases, with 12 bases lying between them. The CDR3 loop reads CASSLKRVVETQYF. In DNA form, the CDR3 reads TGTGCCAGCAGCTTAAAGCGGGTGGTTGAGACCCAGTACTTC.